This is a list of T cell receptor beta chains from one sample in a study of T cell changes during pregnancy in multiple sclerosis. TCRdb keeps only in-frame clones here, not all; method: immunoSEQ multiplex PCR. The sample yields 50,000 to 65,000 clones, roughly 93% seen once. The input for sequencing was peripheral blood, taken in the second trimester of pregnancy. The receptors here all came from a female donor with multiple sclerosis, enrolled in a pregnancy study. The CDR3 runs from the conserved cysteine through the conserved F or W. D genes are given only for firm matches. Rows give clone size only sometimes, using once, few, many, or a class for an expanded clone.

size: -
J: TRBJ2-7
V: TRBV6-1
D: TRBD2
DNA: TGTGCCAGCAGAGTAGCGGGGGGGATGACCTACGAGCAGTACTTC
CDR3: CASRVAGGMTYEQYF

size: once
J: TRBJ1-1
V: TRBV4-1
D: -
DNA: TGCGCCAGCAGCCAAGAAGGGAGCTTAGGGCCAGAGGGAGCTTTCTTT
CDR3: CASSQEGSLGPEGAFF

size: -
J: TRBJ2-5
V: TRBV5-6
D: -
DNA: TGTGCCAGCAGCTTGGGGACTCCTCGTGGGAGGGAGACCCAGTACTTC
CDR3: CASSLGTPRGRETQYF

size: -
J: TRBJ2-5
V: TRBV5-1
D: TRBD1
DNA: TGCGCCAGCAGCCCGCAGGCGGGACAGGAAGAGACCCAGTACTTC
CDR3: CASSPQAGQEETQYF

size: -
J: TRBJ1-1
V: TRBV9
D: TRBD1
DNA: TGTGCCAGCAGCGAGGGACAGGAGGGGTGGACTGAAGCTTTCTTT
CDR3: CASSEGQEGWTEAFF

size: -
J: TRBJ1-4
V: TRBV30
D: TRBD1
DNA: TGTGCCTGGAGTGTTCCACAGGGGAACGAAAAACTGTTTTTT
CDR3: CAWSVPQGNEKLFF

size: -
J: TRBJ1-1
V: TRBV29-1
D: -
DNA: TGCAGCATCACCAGGGAATTGAACACTGAAGCTTTCTTT
CDR3: CSITRELNTEAFF

size: -
J: TRBJ1-2
V: TRBV7-2
D: TRBD1
DNA: TGTGCCAGCAGCGCCACAGGGGGCTATGGCTACACCTTC
CDR3: CASSATGGYGYTF

size: once
J: TRBJ2-4
V: TRBV27
D: TRBD1
DNA: TGTGCCAGCAGTTTATCGGTGGGGGCAGGGGGAAACATTCAGTACTTC
CDR3: CASSLSVGAGGNIQYF

size: -
J: TRBJ1-1
V: TRBV21-1
D: -
DNA: TGTGCCAGCAGCAAAGCGCTTGGGGACAGGAAGATGAACACTGAAGCTTTCTTT
CDR3: CASSKALGDRKMNTEAFF

size: few
J: TRBJ1-1
V: TRBV6-5
D: -
DNA: TGTGCCAGCAGTTACTCGACTAACACTGAAGCTTTCTTT
CDR3: CASSYSTNTEAFF

size: -
J: TRBJ2-5
V: TRBV10-3
D: TRBD1
DNA: TGTGCCATCAGTGAGGCGGGGACAGGGGTGAAGGAGACCCAGTACTTC
CDR3: CAISEAGTGVKETQYF

size: few
J: TRBJ1-6
V: TRBV4-3
D: TRBD1
DNA: TGCGCCAGCAGCCCAGACAGGGAAAATTCACCCCTCCACTTT
CDR3: CASSPDRENSPLHF

size: -
J: TRBJ2-7
V: TRBV29-1
D: TRBD1
DNA: TGCAGCGTTGAATCCCAGGACAGGTTTAGCTCCTACGAGCAGTACTTC
CDR3: CSVESQDRFSSYEQYF

size: -
J: TRBJ2-5
V: TRBV5-1
D: -
DNA: TGCGCCAGCAGCTTGGCCTCCGGGGTTCAAGAGACCCAGTACTTC
CDR3: CASSLASGVQETQYF

size: -
J: TRBJ1-1
V: TRBV7-8
D: -
DNA: TGTGCCAGCAGCACGACAGGCCCAATTGAAGCTTTCTTT
CDR3: CASSTTGPIEAFF

size: -
J: TRBJ2-7
V: TRBV5-4
D: TRBD2
DNA: TGTGCCAGCAGCTTGGATGGCGGGGGGCGAACCCACGAGCAGTACTTC
CDR3: CASSLDGGGRTHEQYF

size: -
J: TRBJ2-3
V: TRBV5-1
D: -
DNA: TGCGCCAGCAGCTTGGGTGACCCGAGCGCAGATACGCAGTATTTT
CDR3: CASSLGDPSADTQYF

size: once
J: TRBJ2-4
V: TRBV7-9
D: -
DNA: TGTGCCAGCAGCTATTGGGAGGGGGGAAACATTCAGTACTTC
CDR3: CASSYWEGGNIQYF

size: -
J: TRBJ2-7
V: TRBV11-3
D: -
DNA: TGTGCCAGCAGCTTTTCCTCGGACGAGCAGTACTTC
CDR3: CASSFSSDEQYF

size: -
J: TRBJ2-2
V: TRBV5-1
D: TRBD2
DNA: TGCGCCAGCAGCTGGGGACTAGCGGTGACCGGGGAGCTGTTTTTT
CDR3: CASSWGLAVTGELFF

size: few
J: TRBJ1-1
V: TRBV9
D: -
DNA: TGTGCCAGCAGCGTAGACCGCGACACTGAAGCTTTCTTT
CDR3: CASSVDRDTEAFF

size: -
J: TRBJ1-5
V: TRBV5-6
D: TRBD1
DNA: TGTGCCAGCAGCCCCGGGACAGGGCTGTCCCAGCCCCAGCATTTT
CDR3: CASSPGTGLSQPQHF

size: -
J: TRBJ1-1
V: TRBV7-2
D: -
DNA: TGTGCCAGCAGCTTACGGTTGAACACTGAAGCTTTCTTT
CDR3: CASSLRLNTEAFF

size: -
J: TRBJ1-5
V: TRBV6-5
D: -
DNA: TGTGCCAGCAGTGAACAGCCGAATCAGCCCCAGCATTTT
CDR3: CASSEQPNQPQHF

size: once
J: TRBJ2-1
V: TRBV7-2
D: -
DNA: TGTGCCAGCAGCTTAGCGGGGGGGCTTGAGCAGTTCTTC
CDR3: CASSLAGGLEQFF

size: once
J: TRBJ1-4
V: TRBV5-3
D: -
DNA: TGTGCCAGAAGCTTACCCGAGAAAATAACTAATGAAAAACTGTTTTTT
CDR3: CARSLPEKITNEKLFF

size: -
J: TRBJ1-1
V: TRBV29-1
D: -
DNA: TGCAGCGTTGACGGGGGTATCGCTGAAGCTTTCTTT
CDR3: CSVDGGIAEAFF

size: -
J: TRBJ2-3
V: TRBV5-5
D: -
DNA: TGTGCCACTAAGAGTCGTACCTTCACAGATACGCAGTATTTT
CDR3: CATKSRTFTDTQYF

size: -
J: TRBJ1-1
V: TRBV9
D: -
DNA: TGTGCCAGCCGGGGTGGCAGGTACCCAAGACTATACATGAACACTGAAGCTTTCTTT
CDR3: CASRGGRYPRLYMNTEAFF

size: -
J: TRBJ1-5
V: TRBV30
D: -
DNA: TGTGCCTGGAGTGCTACAGGGATCCGGCAGCCCCAGCATTTT
CDR3: CAWSATGIRQPQHF

size: -
J: TRBJ2-2
V: TRBV7-3
D: TRBD2
DNA: TGTGCCAGCAGCTCCGGACTAGCAGGCACCGGGGAGCTGTTTTTT
CDR3: CASSSGLAGTGELFF

size: -
J: TRBJ1-6
V: TRBV10-3
D: -
DNA: TGTGCCATCAGTGATGCGGGGGGCGGTGGGACTTCACCCCTCCACTTT
CDR3: CAISDAGGGGTSPLHF

size: -
J: TRBJ2-7
V: TRBV2
D: -
DNA: TGTGCCAGCAGTGAAGGAGGAGCCCGAGACGAGCAGTACTTC
CDR3: CASSEGGARDEQYF

size: -
J: TRBJ2-1
V: TRBV11-2
D: -
DNA: TGTGCCAGCAGCTTAGGGAGAAACAATGAGCAGTTCTTC
CDR3: CASSLGRNNEQFF

size: -
J: TRBJ1-1
V: TRBV30
D: -
DNA: TGTGCCTGGGGCGGTGGATTTGAAGCTTTCTTT
CDR3: CAWGGGFEAFF

size: once
J: TRBJ2-5
V: TRBV5-4
D: TRBD2
DNA: TGTGCCAGCAGCTTGGGAGGGACTAACCAAGAGACCCAGTACTTC
CDR3: CASSLGGTNQETQYF

size: -
J: TRBJ2-5
V: TRBV7-9
D: TRBD2
DNA: TGTGCCAGCAGCTGGGGACTAGCGGTACAAGAGACCCAGTACTTC
CDR3: CASSWGLAVQETQYF

size: -
J: TRBJ2-5
V: TRBV5-1
D: TRBD2
DNA: TGCGCCAGCAGCTTGGCGGGGGGGCCCGGAGAGACCCAGTACTTC
CDR3: CASSLAGGPGETQYF

size: -
J: TRBJ1-2
V: TRBV5-4
D: TRBD1
DNA: TGTGCCAGCAGTATAAGGGGGACAGGGAGCTATGGCTACACCTTC
CDR3: CASSIRGTGSYGYTF

size: few
J: TRBJ1-1
V: TRBV4-1
D: -
DNA: TGCGCCAGCAGCCAAGTAGGGACTGGTATCACTGAAGCTTTCTTT
CDR3: CASSQVGTGITEAFF

size: -
J: TRBJ2-3
V: TRBV11-2
D: TRBD2
DNA: TGTGCCAGCAGCTGGACTAGCGGGGGGGCCGCAGATACGCAGTATTTT
CDR3: CASSWTSGGAADTQYF

size: -
J: TRBJ2-3
V: TRBV27
D: -
DNA: TGTGCCAGCAGTTTAGGTCAGCGCGGCCCGAGCACAGATACGCAGTATTTT
CDR3: CASSLGQRGPSTDTQYF

size: -
J: TRBJ2-7
V: TRBV5-1
D: -
DNA: TGCGCCAGCAGCTTGGTAATGGGGGGGCTAACGCCCTACGAGCAGTACTTC
CDR3: CASSLVMGGLTPYEQYF

size: -
J: TRBJ1-2
V: TRBV4-1
D: TRBD1
DNA: TGCGCCAGCAGCGAACCAGGACAGGGCGCCTATGGCTACACCTTC
CDR3: CASSEPGQGAYGYTF

size: -
J: TRBJ1-1
V: TRBV19
D: -
DNA: TGTGCCAGCGGAGCCCGGGGAGGAGATACTGAAGCTTTCTTT
CDR3: CASGARGGDTEAFF

size: -
J: TRBJ1-1
V: TRBV19
D: TRBD1
DNA: TGTGCCAGTAAACCACCGGGACAGCTCATGAACACTGAAGCTTTCTTT
CDR3: CASKPPGQLMNTEAFF

size: -
J: TRBJ1-1
V: TRBV4-2
D: TRBD1
DNA: TGTGCCAGCAGCCAAGGAGGGACAGGGGGCCTTTACACTGAAGCTTTCTTT
CDR3: CASSQGGTGGLYTEAFF

size: -
J: TRBJ2-1
V: TRBV2
D: -
DNA: TGTGCCAGCAGTTGGCCCAATGAGCAGTTCTTC
CDR3: CASSWPNEQFF

size: -
J: TRBJ1-6
V: TRBV9
D: -
DNA: TGTGCCAGCAGCGTGGCTGGGGGGGATTCACCCCTCCACTTT
CDR3: CASSVAGGDSPLHF

size: -
J: TRBJ2-5
V: TRBV6-6
D: TRBD2
DNA: TGTGCCAGCAGTTACTCTTCTAGCGGGGGTGGTGAGACCCAGTACTTC
CDR3: CASSYSSSGGGETQYF

size: -
J: TRBJ2-7
V: TRBV6-5
D: TRBD1
DNA: TGTGCCAGCAGGTACTCCGGGACAGGGATGGACGAGCAGTACTTC
CDR3: CASRYSGTGMDEQYF

size: -
J: TRBJ2-5
V: TRBV19
D: -
DNA: TGTGCCAGTAGTTTGAGACCAGGGGAGACCCAGTACTTC
CDR3: CASSLRPGETQYF